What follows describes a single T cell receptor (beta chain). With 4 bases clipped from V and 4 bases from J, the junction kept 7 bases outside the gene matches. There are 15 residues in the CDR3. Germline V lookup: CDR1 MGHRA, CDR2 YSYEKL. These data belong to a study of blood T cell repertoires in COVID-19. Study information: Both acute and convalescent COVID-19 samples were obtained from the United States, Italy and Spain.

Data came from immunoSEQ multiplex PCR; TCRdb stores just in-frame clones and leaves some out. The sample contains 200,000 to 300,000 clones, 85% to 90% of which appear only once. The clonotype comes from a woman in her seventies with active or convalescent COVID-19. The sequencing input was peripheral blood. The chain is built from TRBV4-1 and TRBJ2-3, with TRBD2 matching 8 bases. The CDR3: CASSPIAGWPDTQYF. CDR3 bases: TGCGCCAGCAGCCCTATAGCGGGGTGGCCAGATACGCAGTATTTT.